These T cell receptor beta chains were read from a single sample in a study of CD8+ T cells in alopecia areata. The data were produced by immunoSEQ multiplex PCR, yet TCRdb's version contains in-frame clones alone and is incomplete. This sample has some 150,000 clones, with less than 80% found just once. The specimen comprised CD8+ T cells sorted from blood, sampled at week 0. The receptors here all came from a human donor with alopecia areata. Both conserved end residues are part of each CDR3. The D gene is left open where the match is weak. The size field is filled for only some rows; it gives once, few, many or a size class.

D gene: NA; J gene: TRBJ2-2; V gene: TRBV30; clone size: NA; CDR3 protein: CAWSVLTVEPHTGELFF; CDR3 DNA: TGTGCCTGGAGTGTACTGACAGTGGAGCCTCACACCGGGGAGCTGTTTTTT
D gene: NA; J gene: TRBJ2-1; V gene: TRBV5-1; clone size: NA; CDR3 protein: CASSLETGPSYNEQFF; CDR3 DNA: TGCGCCAGCAGCTTGGAAACAGGTCCCTCCTACAATGAGCAGTTCTTC
D gene: NA; J gene: TRBJ1-5; V gene: TRBV30; clone size: NA; CDR3 protein: CAWSVRGSNQPQHF; CDR3 DNA: TGTGCCTGGAGTGTACGAGGTAGCAATCAGCCCCAGCATTTT
D gene: NA; J gene: TRBJ2-7; V gene: TRBV6-1; clone size: NA; CDR3 protein: CASSETDSYEQYF; CDR3 DNA: TGTGCCAGCAGTGAAACAGACAGCTACGAGCAGTACTTC
D gene: NA; J gene: TRBJ2-3; V gene: TRBV6-6; clone size: NA; CDR3 protein: CASTRTASTDTQYF; CDR3 DNA: TGTGCCAGCACCAGGACAGCCAGCACAGATACGCAGTATTTT
D gene: NA; J gene: TRBJ1-2; V gene: TRBV29-1; clone size: few; CDR3 protein: CSVLLQSHPGEVYGYTF; CDR3 DNA: TGCAGCGTCCTCCTTCAGTCTCACCCGGGGGAGGTCTATGGCTACACCTTC
D gene: NA; J gene: TRBJ2-1; V gene: TRBV18; clone size: NA; CDR3 protein: CASSPPGGHRDNEQFF; CDR3 DNA: TGTGCCAGCTCACCACCCGGGGGGCATAGGGACAATGAGCAGTTCTTC
D gene: NA; J gene: TRBJ1-5; V gene: TRBV6-1; clone size: NA; CDR3 protein: CASSLRSSNQPQHF; CDR3 DNA: TGTGCCAGCAGCCTGAGGTCTAGCAATCAGCCCCAGCATTTT
D gene: NA; J gene: TRBJ2-5; V gene: TRBV2; clone size: NA; CDR3 protein: CASSEYRQETQYF; CDR3 DNA: TGTGCCAGCAGTGAATATAGACAAGAGACCCAGTACTTC
D gene: NA; J gene: TRBJ1-1; V gene: TRBV5-1; clone size: few; CDR3 protein: CASNLGTEAFF; CDR3 DNA: TGCGCCAGCAATCTTGGGACTGAAGCTTTCTTT
D gene: NA; J gene: TRBJ2-1; V gene: TRBV12-5; clone size: NA; CDR3 protein: CASGEDGYNEQFF; CDR3 DNA: TGTGCTAGTGGTGAGGACGGTTACAATGAGCAGTTCTTC
D gene: NA; J gene: TRBJ1-4; V gene: TRBV27; clone size: NA; CDR3 protein: CASRSVAAMEKLFF; CDR3 DNA: TGTGCCAGCAGATCTGTGGCCGCTATGGAAAAACTGTTTTTT
D gene: TRBD1; J gene: TRBJ2-7; V gene: TRBV7-2; clone size: NA; CDR3 protein: CASSFGQGPQYF; CDR3 DNA: TGTGCCAGCAGCTTTGGACAGGGCCCGCAGTACTTC
D gene: NA; J gene: TRBJ2-3; V gene: TRBV7-8; clone size: NA; CDR3 protein: CASSSNAGMDTQYF; CDR3 DNA: TGTGCCAGCAGCTCGAACGCGGGGATGGATACGCAGTATTTT
D gene: NA; J gene: TRBJ2-3; V gene: TRBV15; clone size: NA; CDR3 protein: CATSRDSNTQYF; CDR3 DNA: TGTGCCACCAGCAGAGATTCCAATACGCAGTATTTT
D gene: NA; J gene: TRBJ2-5; V gene: TRBV2; clone size: NA; CDR3 protein: CASSEGRVGGPGETQYF; CDR3 DNA: TGTGCCAGCAGTGAAGGCCGCGTGGGGGGGCCGGGAGAGACCCAGTACTTC
D gene: TRBD2; J gene: TRBJ2-3; V gene: TRBV5-1; clone size: NA; CDR3 protein: CASSPGLDRSTDTQYF; CDR3 DNA: TGCGCCAGCAGCCCGGGACTAGACCGTAGCACAGATACGCAGTATTTT
D gene: TRBD1; J gene: TRBJ1-2; V gene: TRBV13; clone size: once; CDR3 protein: CASSLGPGQGVFGYTF; CDR3 DNA: TGTGCCAGCAGCTTAGGCCCCGGACAGGGAGTGTTTGGCTACACCTTC
D gene: TRBD1; J gene: TRBJ1-2; V gene: TRBV4-1; clone size: NA; CDR3 protein: CASSQEAGTGDGYTF; CDR3 DNA: TGCGCCAGCAGCCAAGAAGCCGGGACAGGGGATGGCTACACCTTC
D gene: NA; J gene: TRBJ2-3; V gene: TRBV5-6; clone size: NA; CDR3 protein: CASTWQEDTQYF; CDR3 DNA: TGTGCCAGCACCTGGCAGGAAGATACGCAGTATTTT
D gene: NA; J gene: TRBJ2-2; V gene: TRBV15; clone size: NA; CDR3 protein: CATSRNPSAGELFF; CDR3 DNA: TGTGCCACCAGCAGGAATCCTAGTGCCGGGGAGCTGTTTTTT
D gene: TRBD2; J gene: TRBJ2-5; V gene: TRBV29-1; clone size: few; CDR3 protein: CSVEDVSGGARETQYF; CDR3 DNA: TGCAGCGTTGAAGACGTTAGCGGGGGGGCCCGAGAGACCCAGTACTTC
D gene: NA; J gene: TRBJ1-2; V gene: TRBV13; clone size: NA; CDR3 protein: CASSLAGTEYGYTF; CDR3 DNA: TGTGCCAGCAGCTTAGCCGGGACCGAGTATGGCTACACCTTC
D gene: NA; J gene: TRBJ2-3; V gene: TRBV25-1; clone size: NA; CDR3 protein: CASSLGTDTQYF; CDR3 DNA: TGTGCCAGCAGCCTGGGAACAGATACGCAGTATTTT
D gene: TRBD1; J gene: TRBJ2-1; V gene: TRBV27; clone size: few; CDR3 protein: CASSLTGVSYNEQFF; CDR3 DNA: TGTGCCAGCAGTTTAACAGGGGTGTCCTACAATGAGCAGTTCTTC
D gene: NA; J gene: TRBJ1-2; V gene: TRBV27; clone size: NA; CDR3 protein: CASSLGPGVYGYTF; CDR3 DNA: TGTGCCAGCAGTTTAGGTCCGGGAGTCTATGGCTACACCTTC
D gene: NA; J gene: TRBJ1-1; V gene: TRBV6-6; clone size: NA; CDR3 protein: CASTSTEAFF; CDR3 DNA: TGTGCCAGCACCAGCACAGAAGCTTTCTTT
D gene: NA; J gene: TRBJ2-3; V gene: TRBV2; clone size: NA; CDR3 protein: CASRSGTRGTDTQYF; CDR3 DNA: TGTGCCAGCAGATCAGGGACTCGGGGGACAGATACGCAGTATTTT
D gene: NA; J gene: TRBJ2-3; V gene: TRBV30; clone size: NA; CDR3 protein: CAWTQGDYSLDTQYF; CDR3 DNA: TGTGCCTGGACCCAGGGGGACTATTCGTTGGATACGCAGTATTTT
D gene: NA; J gene: TRBJ1-5; V gene: TRBV25-1; clone size: NA; CDR3 protein: CASSDPGGNQPQHF; CDR3 DNA: TGTGCCAGCAGTGACCCAGGAGGGAATCAGCCCCAGCATTTT
D gene: NA; J gene: TRBJ2-7; V gene: TRBV15; clone size: few; CDR3 protein: CATSRGYEQYF; CDR3 DNA: TGTGCCACCAGCAGAGGCTACGAGCAGTACTTC
D gene: TRBD1; J gene: TRBJ2-2; V gene: TRBV7-9; clone size: few; CDR3 protein: CASTGPGQITGELFF; CDR3 DNA: TGTGCCAGCACCGGACCGGGACAGATCACCGGGGAGCTGTTTTTT
D gene: TRBD2; J gene: TRBJ2-1; V gene: TRBV5-4; clone size: NA; CDR3 protein: CASSPLSTSPNEQFF; CDR3 DNA: TGTGCCAGCAGCCCTCTCTCGACTAGCCCCAATGAGCAGTTCTTC
D gene: NA; J gene: TRBJ2-1; V gene: TRBV19; clone size: few; CDR3 protein: CASSMSGNEQFF; CDR3 DNA: TGTGCCAGTAGTATGTCCGGAAATGAGCAGTTCTTC
D gene: NA; J gene: TRBJ1-1; V gene: TRBV6-4; clone size: NA; CDR3 protein: CASRSEGGGTEAFF; CDR3 DNA: TGTGCCAGCAGATCTGAGGGCGGAGGCACTGAAGCTTTCTTT
D gene: NA; J gene: TRBJ1-2; V gene: TRBV29-1; clone size: NA; CDR3 protein: CSDWTAYGYTF; CDR3 DNA: TGCAGCGACTGGACAGCATATGGCTACACCTTC
D gene: NA; J gene: TRBJ2-5; V gene: TRBV7-9; clone size: once; CDR3 protein: CASRHGRTQETQYF; CDR3 DNA: TGTGCCAGCAGACACGGACGGACACAAGAGACCCAGTACTTC
D gene: NA; J gene: TRBJ1-1; V gene: TRBV9; clone size: few; CDR3 protein: CASSVANRVNTEAFF; CDR3 DNA: TGTGCCAGCAGCGTAGCTAATCGGGTAAACACTGAAGCTTTCTTT
D gene: NA; J gene: TRBJ1-1; V gene: TRBV5-1; clone size: NA; CDR3 protein: CASSLRGGNTEAFF; CDR3 DNA: TGCGCCAGCAGCTTAAGGGGCGGTAACACTGAAGCTTTCTTT